The 17 T cell receptor beta chains in this list originate from one sample, sequenced in a study of T cell repertoires in cytomegalovirus infection (dated by TCRdb to the late 2010s). The data were produced on an Illumina HiSeq 1500. TCRdb passed the public sequencing reads through fastp at Q25 and MiXCR, retaining productive beta sequences. Duplicate CDR3 protein sequences are folded into a single record with the most common DNA and genes. The sample yields about 920,000 distinct CDR3 sequences; around a third were counted once. Jointly, the top ten make up roughly an eighth of the sample. No antigens are known for them. In the paper's terms, the treatment or condition label means: in vitro stimulation with specific CMV peptide epitopes to enrich CMV-specific T cells. Specimen: cultured CD8+ T cells from PBMCs, collected from culture after CMV antigen stimulation. The receptors originated from a human donor in good health (CMV status not recorded). Some clones in this sample may be carry-over from other donors' samples.

J is TRBJ2-5 and V is TRBV7-9, with no clear D. Per the germline V gene, CDR1 is SEHNR and CDR2 is FQNEAQ (reference sequence). Trimming pared 1 base from V and 9 bases from J, leaving 9 bases between. There are 12 residues in the CDR3. Written as DNA, the CDR3 is TGTGCCAGCAGCTTAGTCCCGAATCCCCAGTACTTC. Its translation: CASSLVPNPQYF.

This clonotype was seen a handful of times. V gene TRBV6-6 combines with J gene TRBJ2-1; no definite D call. CDR3 size: 13 residues. Per the germline V gene, CDR1 is MNHNY and CDR2 is SVGAGI (reference sequence). Trimming removed 7 bases at V and 0 bases at J, with 7 bases between. CDR3 DNA sequence: TGTGCCAGCACGACCAGCTCCTACAATGAGCAGTTCTTC. Protein sequence: CASTTSSYNEQFF.

The rearrangement joins TRBV6-1 to TRBJ1-5; 7 positions agree with TRBD1. The CDR3 sequence is 15 residues long. The germline CDR1 and CDR2 sequences are MNHNS and SASEGT. The J segment lost 0 bases and the V segment lost 6 bases, leaving 5 bases of the junction unmatched. CDR3 in DNA: TGTGCCAGCAGAGGACAGGAGAATAGCAATCAGCCCCAGCATTTT. This translates into CASRGQENSNQPQHF.

This clonotype was observed a single time. The rearrangement uses TRBV4-2 and TRBJ2-3; D may be TRBD2 (5 bases). Trimming left V 0 bases short and J 3 bases short, with 13 bases between. The CDR3 consists of 16 residues. CDR1 is LGHNA, CDR2 YNFKEQ, per germline. CDR3 DNA: TGTGCCAGCAGCCAAGAAGCCGCTCGGGGAACAGATACGCAGTATTTT. Translation gives CASSQEAARGTDTQYF.

The CDR3, as DNA: TGTGCCAGCAGCTTGACAGGGGGCTCAGATGAAGCTTTCTTT. Translation: CASSLTGGSDEAFF. The chain couples TRBV5-6 to TRBJ1-1; 9 bases map to TRBD1. The CDR3 consists of 14 residues. V gave up 1 base and J gave up 7 bases; unmatched junction bases: 5. The germline V gene encodes CDR1 SGHDT and CDR2 YYEEEE.

This chain connects TRBV29-1 to TRBJ1-2; D is unresolved. The germline CDR1 and CDR2 sequences are SQVTM and ANQGSEA. The V and J ends lost 5 bases and 6 bases respectively, with 4 bases between them. This CDR3 is built from 9 residues. CDR3: CSVYNGYTF. CDR3 coding DNA: TGCAGCGTTTATAATGGCTACACCTTC.

The J gene is TRBJ2-3, the V gene TRBV5-4; TRBD1 agrees at 10 bases. This CDR3 is 15 amino acids long. Germline trimming cut 0 bases from V and 4 bases from J; bases unmatched to any gene: 2. Germline CDR1 and CDR2: SGHNT and YYREEE (reference sequence). DNA for the CDR3: TGTGCCAGCAGCTTGGCCGGGACAGGGGCAGATACGCAGTATTTT. Protein sequence: CASSLAGTGADTQYF. Supplemented by reference TRBV5-4 and TRBJ2-3, the full variable domain reads ETGVTQSPTHLIKTRGQQVTLRCSSQSGHNTVSWYQQALGQGPQFIFQYYREEENGRGNFPPRFSGLQFPNYSSELNVNALELDDSALYLCASSLAGTGADTQYFGPGTRLTVL.

This clonotype was seen a few times. V usage is TRBV7-8 and J usage is TRBJ1-1, with TRBD1 as a possible D gene (5 bases). Trimming shortened V by 5 bases and J by 1 base, and 14 bases separated the two germline ends. The CDR3 has 15 amino acids. The germline V gene has CDR1 SGHVS and CDR2 FQNEAQ. The CDR3: CASSPEGLRNTEAFF. The CDR3 DNA is TGTGCCAGCAGCCCCGAGGGACTTCGGAACACTGAAGCTTTCTTT.

This clonotype appeared many times. This rearrangement joins TRBV7-8 to TRBJ2-3, with D perhaps TRBD1 or TRBD2 (5 bases each). Per the germline V gene, CDR1 is SGHVS and CDR2 is FQNEAQ. The CDR3 totals 16 residues. Trimming removed 1 base at V and 9 bases at J, with 20 bases between. The CDR3 nucleotides read TGTGCCAGCAGCTTAGACCTGGGCCATAGTGGGGACACGCAGTATTTT. It yields the protein CASSLDLGHSGDTQYF.

This clonotype was counted only a few times. This chain connects TRBV6-6 to TRBJ1-2; TRBD1 is a possible D gene (5 bases). CDR1 and CDR2 from the germline V gene are MNHNY and SVGAGI (reference sequence). The CDR3 contains 13 residues. V lost 8 bases to trimming and J lost 8 bases, with 18 bases between them. CDR3 region: CASRQWDAHGYTF. In nucleotides, the CDR3 is TGTGCCAGCCGGCAATGGGACGCGCACGGCTACACCTTC.

In DNA, the CDR3 is TGTGCCAGCAGCCAGAGGAGGGGGAACACTGAAGCTTTCTTT. Amino acid sequence: CASSQRRGNTEAFF. The chain uses TRBV4-2 and TRBJ1-1, with D perhaps matching TRBD1 (5 bases). The CDR3 sequence is 14 residues long. With 3 bases removed from V and 1 base from J, the gap between germline ends came to 9 bases. CDR1 is LGHNA, CDR2 YNFKEQ, per germline.

This clonotype came up a few times. The chain carries TRBV29-1 and TRBJ2-1; no definite D call. The CDR3 spans 15 residues. Trimming left V 2 bases short and J 1 base short, with 12 bases between. CDR1 and CDR2 from the germline V gene are SQVTM and ANQGSEA. CDR3 protein: CSVESLGGSYNEQFF. Written as DNA, the CDR3 is TGCAGCGTTGAAAGCCTAGGTGGGTCCTACAATGAGCAGTTCTTC.

This clonotype was seen only a few times. At one end, the junction sequence differs from germline, possibly due to a read error. This chain links TRBV7-7 with TRBJ2-5, with a weak D call TRBD1 (6 bases). The CDR3 sequence is 14 residues long. Germline CDR1 SSHAT, CDR2 FNYEAQ (reference sequence). CDR3 amino acids: CASSRGTPEETQYF. DNA for the CDR3: TGTGCTAGCAGCCGAGGGACACCGGAAGAGACCCAGTACTTC.

A few counts support this clonotype. V and J are TRBV15 and TRBJ2-1; 7 nucleotides agree with TRBD1. CDR1 is LNHNV, CDR2 YYDKDF, per germline (reference sequence). V was pared by 5 bases and J by 4 bases, with 2 bases of the junction left unmatched. This CDR3 is 13 amino acids long. The CDR3 reads CATSPTGYNEQFF. In nucleotides, the CDR3 is TGTGCCACCAGCCCGACAGGGTACAATGAGCAGTTCTTC. Complete variable domain (other parts from reference TRBV15 and TRBJ2-1): DAMVIQNPRYQVTQFGKPVTLSCSQTLNHNVMYWYQQKSSQAPKLLFHYYDKDFNNEADTPDNFQSRRPNTSFCFLDIRSPGLGDTAMYLCATSPTGYNEQFFGPGTRLTVL.

This clonotype was picked up many times. The chain employs TRBV4-1 and TRBJ1-4, with D maybe TRBD1 (5 bases). CDR1 and CDR2 (germline): MGHRA, YSYEKL. The V gene lost 4 bases and the J gene lost 7 bases, with 19 bases spanning the gap. The CDR3 spans 16 residues. This CDR3 is CASSRPFRVLGEKLFF. In DNA, the CDR3 is TGCGCCAGCAGCCGGCCCTTCAGGGTGCTCGGTGAAAAACTGTTTTTT.

The V call is TRBV7-9, the J call TRBJ2-5; D unresolved. The length of the CDR3 is 13 residues. Germline CDR1 is SEHNR and CDR2 is FQNEAQ (reference sequence). The V end lost 2 bases, the J end lost 4 bases, and 8 bases lay between the germline ends. CDR3 sequence: CASSLFDRETQYF. DNA for the CDR3: TGTGCCAGCAGCTTATTTGATCGAGAGACCCAGTACTTC.

This clonotype was observed a few times. The V and J genes are TRBV24-1 and TRBJ2-3; D is possibly TRBD2 (6 bases). This CDR3 region has 15 residues. Trimming pared 5 bases from V and 4 bases from J, leaving 15 bases between. The V gene's germline CDR1 is KGHDR and CDR2 SFDVKD. CDR3 DNA sequence: TGTGCCACCAGTGCCCTCTTGGAGGGTCCAGATACGCAGTATTTT. Protein sequence: CATSALLEGPDTQYF.